The present T cell receptor beta chain was sequenced within a study of cytomegalovirus exposure and HLA in healthy donors. The study, taken as a whole, reports: Later on, a genetic analysis was performed. It linked a missense variant in DCLRE1C with V- and J-gene trimming of TCR beta. Earlier analysis looked at TCR beta V segments, and most were productive about 90% or about 30% of the time. The likely explanation for a cluster of highly shared sequence variants was sequencing artifact.

V dropped 4 bases and J dropped 5; count of bases not matched to a gene: 11. The CDR3 has 15 residues. CDR1 SGHNT and CDR2 YYREEE come from the germline V gene (reference sequence). With 60 Vbeta and 13 Jbeta primers, the PCR was carried out. The assay was immunoSEQ multiplex PCR, and TCRdb's table has in-frame clones only and misses some. This table holds some 170,000 clones, 65% to 80% found once. Turning to this clone: The target antigen is unknown.

Source material: PBMCs. The receptor's source is a woman aged 30 to 39 in good health and CMV-seronegative. The chain uses TRBV5-4 and TRBJ2-7; 8 nucleotides agree with TRBD2. This CDR3 reads CASSQNSGGRHEQYF. The CDR3 DNA reads TGTGCCAGCAGCCAGAACTCGGGGGGGCGCCACGAGCAGTACTTC. The variable domain in full, with the rest retrieved from reference TRBV5-4 and TRBJ2-7, is ETGVTQSPTHLIKTRGQQVTLRCSSQSGHNTVSWYQQALGQGPQFIFQYYREEENGRGNFPPRFSGLQFPNYSSELNVNALELDDSALYLCASSQNSGGRHEQYFGPGTRLTVT.